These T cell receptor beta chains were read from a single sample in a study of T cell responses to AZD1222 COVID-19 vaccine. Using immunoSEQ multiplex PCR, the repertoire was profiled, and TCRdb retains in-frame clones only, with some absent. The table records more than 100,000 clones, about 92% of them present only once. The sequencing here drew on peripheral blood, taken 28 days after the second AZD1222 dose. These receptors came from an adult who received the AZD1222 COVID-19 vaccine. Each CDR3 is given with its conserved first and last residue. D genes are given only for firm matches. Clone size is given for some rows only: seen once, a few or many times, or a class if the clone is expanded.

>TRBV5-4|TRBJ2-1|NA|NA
TGTGCCAGCAGCTCCACCACGAATGAGCAGTTCTTC
CASSSTTNEQFF
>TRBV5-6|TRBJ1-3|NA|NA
TGTGCCAGCAGCTTGACAGGGACCGGAAACACCATATATTTT
CASSLTGTGNTIYF
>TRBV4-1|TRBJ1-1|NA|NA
TGCGCCAGCAGCCAAGATCCGCCTGGGGGTGCTGAAGCTTTCTTT
CASSQDPPGGAEAFF
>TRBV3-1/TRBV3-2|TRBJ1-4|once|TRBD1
TGTGCCAGCAGCCACCGGGACAGGGGGATGAAACTGTTTTTT
CASSHRDRGMKLFF
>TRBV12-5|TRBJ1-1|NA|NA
TGTGCTAGTGGTTTGGATTGGGCCAACACTGAAGCTTTCTTT
CASGLDWANTEAFF
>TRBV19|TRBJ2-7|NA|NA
TGTGCCAGTAGTCTCGAGGACAGCTACGAGCAGTACTTC
CASSLEDSYEQYF
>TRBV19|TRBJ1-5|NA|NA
TGTGCCAGTGCCCTCAGGGGTTTGAGCAATCAGCCCCAGCATTTT
CASALRGLSNQPQHF
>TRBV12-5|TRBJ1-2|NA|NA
TGTGCTAGTGGTTTGGTCGCCGGAAGTTTTAGCTATGGCTACACCTTC
CASGLVAGSFSYGYTF
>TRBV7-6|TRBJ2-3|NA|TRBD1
TGTGCCAGCAGCTTAGGGGACAGGGTCACAGATACGCAGTATTTT
CASSLGDRVTDTQYF
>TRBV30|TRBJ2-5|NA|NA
TGTGCCTGGAGAGTCCTAGGGAAGGGGGAGACCCAGTACTTC
CAWRVLGKGETQYF
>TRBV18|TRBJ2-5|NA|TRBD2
TGTGCCAGCTCACCACCCTCCGGGGGGAGCCAAGAGACCCAGTACTTC
CASSPPSGGSQETQYF
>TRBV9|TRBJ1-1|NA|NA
TGTGCCAGCAGCGCCTCGCCGGGGTCAGCAGCTTTCTTT
CASSASPGSAAFF
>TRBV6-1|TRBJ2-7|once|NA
TGTGCCAGCAGTCGGGGTGCCTACGAGCAGTACTTC
CASSRGAYEQYF
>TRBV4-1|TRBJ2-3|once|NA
TGCGCCAGCAGTCAGACTCAGGGACGCACAGATACGCAGTATTTT
CASSQTQGRTDTQYF
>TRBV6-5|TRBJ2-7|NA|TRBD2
TGTGCCAGCAGTTCGGGACTAGCTGCCTACGAGCAGTACTTC
CASSSGLAAYEQYF
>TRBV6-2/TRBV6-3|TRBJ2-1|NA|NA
TGTGCCAGCAGCCCCCTCTCACAGGGTTCTAATGAGCAGTTCTTC
CASSPLSQGSNEQFF
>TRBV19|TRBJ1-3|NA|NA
TGTACCAGCGCGACAGACTTCGGAAACACCATATATTTT
CTSATDFGNTIYF
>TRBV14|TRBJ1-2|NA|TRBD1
TGTGCCAGCAGCTCACAGGGGGCAGGCGGCTATGGCTACACCTTC
CASSSQGAGGYGYTF
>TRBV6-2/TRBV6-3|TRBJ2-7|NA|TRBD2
TGTGCCAGCAGTTCGAGCGGGGTGTCCTACGAGCAGTACTTC
CASSSSGVSYEQYF
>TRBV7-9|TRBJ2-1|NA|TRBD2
TGTGCCAGCAGCTTGTCGGTCGGGACTAGCGGGACTAATGAGCAGTTCTTC
CASSLSVGTSGTNEQFF
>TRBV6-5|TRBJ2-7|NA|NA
TGTGCCAGCACAGAATTAGACAAGTACTACGAGCAGTACTTC
CASTELDKYYEQYF
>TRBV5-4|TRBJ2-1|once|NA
TGTGCCAGCAGCTCACGGGCAATCAATGAGCAGTTCTTC
CASSSRAINEQFF
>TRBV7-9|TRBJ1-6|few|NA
TGTGCCAGCAGCTCGGCCGGCTATAATTCACCCCTCCACTTT
CASSSAGYNSPLHF
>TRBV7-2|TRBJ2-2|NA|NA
TGTGCCAGCAGCGGAGGGGCAGTAACGAACACCGGGGAGCTGTTTTTT
CASSGGAVTNTGELFF
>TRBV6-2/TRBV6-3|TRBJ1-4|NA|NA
TGTGCCAGCAGTGATGGACAGAGCCTTTCAACTAATGAAAAACTGTTTTTT
CASSDGQSLSTNEKLFF
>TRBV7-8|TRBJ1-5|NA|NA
TGTGCCAGCAGCTTATCGGGGGCCAATCAGCCCCAGCATTTT
CASSLSGANQPQHF
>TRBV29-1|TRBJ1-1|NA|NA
TGCAGCGTTGAAGACGGGAGGGACGCCGAAGCTTTCTTT
CSVEDGRDAEAFF
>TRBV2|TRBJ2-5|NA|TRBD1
TGTGCCAGCAGAGGGACAGGGTTGCCCCAAGAGACCCAGTACTTC
CASRGTGLPQETQYF
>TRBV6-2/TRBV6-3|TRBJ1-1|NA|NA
TGTGCCAGCAGTTTCTTATATCCAGGGGTTACTGAAGCTTTCTTT
CASSFLYPGVTEAFF
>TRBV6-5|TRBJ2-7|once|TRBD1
TGTGCCAGCAGTTACTCAAGGCAGGGGGACTACGAGCAGTACTTC
CASSYSRQGDYEQYF
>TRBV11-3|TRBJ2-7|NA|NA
TGTGCCAGCAGCTTAAGGCCGGGGTTATCATACGAGCAGTACTTC
CASSLRPGLSYEQYF
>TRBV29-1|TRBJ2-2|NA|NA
TGCAGCGTTGATAACAGGGCCGGGGAGCTGTTTTTT
CSVDNRAGELFF
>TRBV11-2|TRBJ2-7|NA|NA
TGTGCCAGCAGCTTCTCAGACTCCTACGAGCAGTACTTC
CASSFSDSYEQYF
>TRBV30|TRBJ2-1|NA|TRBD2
TGTGCCTGGAGGTCGCCGGGACTAGCGAGCTACAATGAGCAGTTCTTC
CAWRSPGLASYNEQFF
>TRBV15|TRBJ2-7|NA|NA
TGTGCCACCAGCAGAGATGTGCATTACGAGCAGTACTTC
CATSRDVHYEQYF
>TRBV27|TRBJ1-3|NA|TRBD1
TGTGCCAGCAGCCCCGGACAGGGCGACTCTGGAAACACCATATATTTT
CASSPGQGDSGNTIYF
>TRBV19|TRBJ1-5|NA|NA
TGTGCCAGTAGTATAGTCAATGGGGGGGCCCAGCCCCAGCATTTT
CASSIVNGGAQPQHF
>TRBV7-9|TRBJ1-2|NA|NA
TGTGCCAGCAGCTTAGATGGCTACACCTTC
CASSLDGYTF
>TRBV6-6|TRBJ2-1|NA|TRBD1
TGTGCCAGCAGTTACTCCCTGGGACAGGGGCAGTTCTTC
CASSYSLGQGQFF
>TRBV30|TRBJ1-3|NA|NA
TGTGCCTCCGCGTCTGGAAACACCATATATTTT
CASASGNTIYF
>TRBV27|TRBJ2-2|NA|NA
TGTGCCAGCTTCCCTTTATCTGAGAACACCGGGGAGCTGTTTTTT
CASFPLSENTGELFF
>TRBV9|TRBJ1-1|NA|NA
TGTGCCAGCAGCCCCGCCCTTGCAGGGCCATGGACTGAAGCTTTCTTT
CASSPALAGPWTEAFF
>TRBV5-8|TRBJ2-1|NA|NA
TGTGCCAGCAGCTTGTATGGGAGCTCCTACAATGAGCAGTTCTTC
CASSLYGSSYNEQFF
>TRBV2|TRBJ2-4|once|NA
TGTGCCAGCAGTGCAGGGGACCGGAACATTCAGTACTTC
CASSAGDRNIQYF
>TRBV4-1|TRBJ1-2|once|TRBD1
TGCGCCAGCAGCCAAACCATAACAGGGGGAGTGGGAGGCTACACCTTC
CASSQTITGGVGGYTF